Sequencing of this T cell receptor beta chain was carried out in a study of cytomegalovirus exposure and HLA in healthy donors. Profiled with immunoSEQ multiplex PCR; TCRdb holds only in-frame clones, not every one. The profile covers about 73,000 clones, with approximately 96% appearing a single time and less than 4% taken by the ten largest. This CDR3 region has 15 residues. CDR1 and CDR2 from the germline V gene are SNHLY and FYNNEI. Germline trimming cut 2 bases from V and 4 bases from J; bases unmatched to any gene: 4. The sequenced material came from PBMCs. The sequence was obtained from a man younger than 35 in good health and CMV-seronegative. This chain joins TRBV2 and TRBJ1-5; 8 positions match TRBD1. The DNA for the CDR3 is TGTGCCAGCAGTGAACCAGGGGGCGGGAATCAGCCCCAGCATTTT. This codes for CASSEPGGGNQPQHF.